Listed below are T cell receptor beta chains from one sample, sequenced in a study of blood T cell repertoires in COVID-19. Clones were read by immunoSEQ multiplex PCR, and TCRdb kept only the in-frame ones, dropping some. The sample consists of 250,000 to 350,000 clones, around 89% of them appearing once. The sample consisted of PBMCs or T cells enriched from blood (not recorded which). All receptors derive from a woman aged 50 to 60 who had recovered from COVID-19. Each CDR3 is given with its conserved first and last residue. D genes are given only for firm matches. Rows give clone size only sometimes, using once, few, many, or a class for an expanded clone.

J gene | clone size | D gene | V gene | CDR3 DNA | CDR3 protein
TRBJ2-3 | . | . | TRBV5-1 | TGCGCCAGCAGCTTGACTAGCAGTACTAGCACAGATACGCAGTATTTT | CASSLTSSTSTDTQYF
TRBJ2-2 | . | . | TRBV6-5 | TGTGCCAGCAGTTACTCGAGCACCGGGGAGCTGTTTTTT | CASSYSSTGELFF
TRBJ2-3 | . | TRBD1 | TRBV7-2 | TGTGCCAGCAGCCTCGGACAGGGGAAAGATACGCAGTATTTT | CASSLGQGKDTQYF
TRBJ2-7 | . | TRBD1 | TRBV28 | TGTGCCAGCGGGGACAGGGGTAACTACGAGCAGTACTTC | CASGDRGNYEQYF
TRBJ2-1 | . | . | TRBV6-5 | TGTGCCAGCAGGGCACGGGGGTCCTACAATGAGCAGTTCTTC | CASRARGSYNEQFF
TRBJ1-5 | . | . | TRBV18 | TGTGCCAGCTCACCACGCTACAGGGCGGAAGGCAATCAGCCCCAGCATTTT | CASSPRYRAEGNQPQHF
TRBJ2-1 | . | TRBD1 | TRBV5-1 | TGCGCCAGCAGCCTGGGACAGTCAAATTACAATGAGCAGTTCTTC | CASSLGQSNYNEQFF
TRBJ2-7 | . | . | TRBV7-3 | TGTGCCAGCAGCCCATCTTCAAACAGGGAAAGCAACTTC | CASSPSSNRESNF
TRBJ2-2 | . | TRBD1 | TRBV3-1/TRBV3-2 | TGTGCCAGCAGCTCCCGGACAGGCGGGGAGCTGTTTTTT | CASSSRTGGELFF
TRBJ1-4 | . | . | TRBV6-4 | TGTGCCAGCAGCGCAACTGCAACTAATGAAAAACTGTTTTTT | CASSATATNEKLFF
TRBJ1-6 | . | . | TRBV5-1 | TGCGCCAGCAGCTTAGTAGGGGCCCGGAGCTCCTATAATTCACCCCTCCACTTT | CASSLVGARSSYNSPLHF
TRBJ2-1 | . | . | TRBV24-1 | TGTGCCACTGGACGGGAGACCTACAATGAGCAGTTCTTC | CATGRETYNEQFF
TRBJ1-5 | . | . | TRBV10-3 | TGTGCCATCAGTGACCGAGATCAGCCCCAGCATTTT | CAISDRDQPQHF
TRBJ1-2 | . | TRBD1 | TRBV6-5 | TGTGCCAGCAGCCAAACCAGGGACAGGGGAGGCTACACCTTC | CASSQTRDRGGYTF
TRBJ1-2 | . | . | TRBV20-1 | TGCAGTGCTAGTTTCGGGGGGAACTATGGCTACACCTTC | CSASFGGNYGYTF
TRBJ2-7 | . | . | TRBV28 | TGTGCCAGCAGTGTATGGGACTTGACCTACGAGCAGTACTTC | CASSVWDLTYEQYF
TRBJ1-1 | . | . | TRBV6-2/TRBV6-3 | TGTGCCAGCAGCTACTTACAGGGAAACACTGAAGCTTTCTTT | CASSYLQGNTEAFF
TRBJ1-5 | . | TRBD1 | TRBV30 | TGTGCCTGGACGGGACAGAAAAATCAGCCCCAGCATTTT | CAWTGQKNQPQHF
TRBJ1-3 | . | . | TRBV7-9 | TGTGCCAGCAGCTTAGGTTCCGGCACCATATATTTT | CASSLGSGTIYF
TRBJ2-7 | . | TRBD2 | TRBV28 | TGTGCCAGCAGTAGACTAGCGGGTACCTACGAGCAGTACTTC | CASSRLAGTYEQYF
TRBJ2-7 | . | TRBD1 | TRBV29-1 | TGCAGCGTTGGGACAGGGGGTACCCACGAGCAGTACTTC | CSVGTGGTHEQYF
TRBJ1-4 | . | TRBD1 | TRBV9 | TGTGCCAGCAGCGTAGCACCCGACAGGGGGCTTAATGAAAAACTGTTTTTT | CASSVAPDRGLNEKLFF
TRBJ1-2 | once | . | TRBV6-1 | TGTGCCAGCAGTGATAGAGATCCCTATGGCTACACCTTC | CASSDRDPYGYTF
TRBJ1-2 | . | TRBD1 | TRBV19 | TGTGCCAGTAGACCTGTCATCGGACAGGCGGGCGGCTACACCTTC | CASRPVIGQAGGYTF
TRBJ2-2 | . | TRBD1 | TRBV24-1 | TGTGCCACCAGCCGGACAGGGCTAACCGGGGAGCTGTTTTTT | CATSRTGLTGELFF
TRBJ1-1 | . | . | TRBV4-3 | TGCGCCAGCAGTCGCGACAGATACACTGAAGCTTTCTTT | CASSRDRYTEAFF
TRBJ2-1 | . | TRBD2 | TRBV24-1 | TGTGCCACCAGTGACGGTGGGACTAGAAACAATGAGCAGTTCTTC | CATSDGGTRNNEQFF
TRBJ1-3 | . | . | TRBV30 | TGTGCCTCGAAGGGGGGAGGGTTCTCTGGAAACACCATATATTTT | CASKGGGFSGNTIYF
TRBJ1-4 | few | . | TRBV3-1/TRBV3-2 | TGTGCCAGCAGCCAAGACAGAGGGCGGCCTCTTGCCGAAAAACTGTTTTTT | CASSQDRGRPLAEKLFF
TRBJ2-7 | . | TRBD1 | TRBV6-5 | TGTGCCAGCAGCAAAACCGGGACAGGGGAATACGAGCAGTACTTC | CASSKTGTGEYEQYF
TRBJ1-1 | . | . | TRBV30 | TGTGCCTGGACCGGGACACCGGACACTGAAGCTTTCTTT | CAWTGTPDTEAFF
TRBJ2-2 | . | . | TRBV7-9 | TGTGCCAGCAGCTTGGCAGGCGACACCGGGGAGCTGTTTTTT | CASSLAGDTGELFF
TRBJ2-3 | . | TRBD1 | TRBV28 | TGTGCCAGCAGTTTCCCCTCGGGACAGCACCCGAGGCAGTATTTT | CASSFPSGQHPRQYF
TRBJ1-1 | . | . | TRBV5-1 | TGCGCCAGCAGGTTCGAGACAGAATTTAGGTCTGAAGCTTTCTTT | CASRFETEFRSEAFF
TRBJ2-7 | . | . | TRBV11-2 | TGTGCCAGCAGCTCAGGTTCTCACGAGCAGTACTTC | CASSSGSHEQYF
TRBJ2-7 | . | TRBD1 | TRBV6-5 | TGTGCCAGCAGTTACCCGGGACAGGGGGGCTACGAGCAGTACTTC | CASSYPGQGGYEQYF
TRBJ2-7 | . | . | TRBV28 | TGTGCCAGCAGGTTTGGCTCCATCTACGAGCAGTACTTC | CASRFGSIYEQYF
TRBJ1-1 | . | TRBD1 | TRBV6-5 | TGTGCCAGCAGCAGGGGGGTCGGAACTGAAGCTTTCTTT | CASSRGVGTEAFF
TRBJ2-7 | once | TRBD2 | TRBV2 | TGTGCCAGCAGTGAGAGTACTGTGGGAGGGGACGAGCAGTACTTC | CASSESTVGGDEQYF
TRBJ2-2 | . | . | TRBV7-3 | TGTGCCAGCAGGGGAGGGGGGAACACCGGGGAGCTGTTTTTT | CASRGGGNTGELFF
TRBJ1-4 | . | . | TRBV28 | TGTGCCAGCAATGGCAGGTTGAATGAAAAACTGTTTTTT | CASNGRLNEKLFF
TRBJ1-4 | . | . | TRBV6-6 | TGTGCCAGCAGTTATCAGGGGTACGATGAAAAACTGTTTTTT | CASSYQGYDEKLFF
TRBJ2-7 | . | TRBD2 | TRBV7-2 | TGTGCCAGCAGCTATCGCGGGAGGGCGGGCTCCTACGAGCAGTACTTC | CASSYRGRAGSYEQYF
TRBJ2-1 | once | . | TRBV28 | TGTGCCAGCAGGCATCCCGCAATTGGGGGGAATGAGCAGTTCTTC | CASRHPAIGGNEQFF
TRBJ2-3 | . | . | TRBV7-9 | TGTGCCAGCAGGCGGACATCTACTAGCACAGATACGCAGTATTTT | CASRRTSTSTDTQYF
TRBJ2-5 | . | TRBD2 | TRBV11-1 | TGTGCCAGCAGCATCACTAGCGGGCACCAAGAGACCCAGTACTTC | CASSITSGHQETQYF